The rows below give T cell receptor beta chains drawn from one sample of a study of shared clonotypes between healthy human individuals. Profiling relied on immunoSEQ multiplex PCR, and the TCRdb table lists in-frame clones only, not all of them. The sample includes approximately 530,000 clones, 90% to 96% seen only once; the top ten take under 0.06%. Sequenced material: naive CD4+ T cells sorted from blood. The receptors stem from a woman aged 25-40 years in good health. Both conserved end residues are part of each CDR3.

V gene	J gene	CDR3 protein
TRBV6-5	TRBJ1-1	CASTNTVGFEAFF
TRBV5-6	TRBJ2-5	CASSSTWGEQYF
TRBV6-5	TRBJ2-7	CASRRLAGTREQYF
TRBV18	TRBJ2-5	CASSRTGFQETQYF
TRBV9	TRBJ2-7	CASSGGRFQGEQYF
TRBV5-1	TRBJ2-7	CASRPQSGAYEQYF
TRBV29-1	TRBJ2-1	CSVVGTSAMSSSYNEQFF
TRBV19	TRBJ2-3	CASSPGQGAIDTQYF
TRBV7-2	TRBJ2-2	CASSGSGNTGELFF
TRBV5-1	TRBJ2-7	CASSGGQRWEGWEQYF
TRBV6-6	TRBJ1-4	CASSSGVRGSNEKLFF
TRBV11-2	TRBJ2-5	CASSLWRETQYF
TRBV5-1	TRBJ2-3	CASSYGLSTDTQYF
TRBV9	TRBJ2-2	CASNIRAGDPNTGELFF
TRBV27	NA	CASSLSLQRVPYEQYF
TRBV19	TRBJ2-5	CASRSGTGGFQETQYF
TRBV7-2	TRBJ2-5	CASSFHLSQETQYF
TRBV7-6	TRBJ1-5	CASSPLYNQPQHF
TRBV28	TRBJ1-6	CASSFATAPRVSLHF
TRBV11-1	TRBJ1-4	CASSLGRELENEKLFF
TRBV18	TRBJ2-1	CASSHQNLGASNEQFF
TRBV9	TRBJ2-1	CASSVVSGLAVEQFF
TRBV28	TRBJ2-5	CASSLASSGRAQYF
TRBV7-2	TRBJ2-1	CASSLLGYNEQFF
TRBV18	TRBJ2-1	CASSPPGAPGNEQFF
TRBV5-1	TRBJ1-1	CASTAEENTEAFF
TRBV5-4	TRBJ1-1	CASSLVGGDTEAFF
TRBV5-1	TRBJ2-7	CASSFWSGGLSEQYF
TRBV7-9	TRBJ1-1	CASVDLTVVTEAFF
TRBV5-1	TRBJ1-1	CASSRQTTGPPWNTEAFF
TRBV11-2	TRBJ2-7	CASSLGQGDSYEQYF
TRBV4-1	TRBJ2-1	CASSQVSSRLHEQFF
TRBV28	TRBJ2-7	CASSSPRKGGYEQYF
TRBV4-1	TRBJ2-7	CASSQVTGGSLEQYF
TRBV10-3	TRBJ2-7	CAISERLVYEQYF
TRBV7-6	TRBJ2-7	CASSLVTGNDEQYF
TRBV18	TRBJ1-1	CASSQRTGANTEAFF
TRBV11-3	TRBJ2-1	CASSLETGSYNEQFF
TRBV5-1	TRBJ1-1	CASSAQGRTEAFF
TRBV25-1	TRBJ1-4	CASSDAGLREKLFF
TRBV28	TRBJ1-5	CASSFVGSNQPQHF
TRBV28	TRBJ1-2	CASSLSPHSTGGYTF
TRBV28	TRBJ1-2	CASSLKENYGYTF
TRBV18	TRBJ2-3	CASCISSVSTDTQYF